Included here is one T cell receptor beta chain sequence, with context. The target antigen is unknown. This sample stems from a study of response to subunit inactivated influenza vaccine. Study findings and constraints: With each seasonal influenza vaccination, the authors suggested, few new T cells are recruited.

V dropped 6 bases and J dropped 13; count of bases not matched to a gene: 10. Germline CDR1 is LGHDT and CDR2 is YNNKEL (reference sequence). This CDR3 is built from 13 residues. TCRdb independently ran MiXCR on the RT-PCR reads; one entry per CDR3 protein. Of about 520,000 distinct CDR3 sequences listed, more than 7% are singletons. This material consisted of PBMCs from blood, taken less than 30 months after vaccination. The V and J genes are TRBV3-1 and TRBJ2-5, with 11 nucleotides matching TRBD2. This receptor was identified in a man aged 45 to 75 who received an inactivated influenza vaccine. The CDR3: CASSSMTSGARYF. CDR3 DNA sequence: TGTGCCAGCAGTTCGATGACTAGCGGGGCCCGGTACTTC.